What follows are 8 T cell receptor beta chains derived from one specimen sequenced in a study of blood T cell repertoires in COVID-19. Clones were read by immunoSEQ multiplex PCR, and TCRdb kept only the in-frame ones, dropping some. Among a few hundred thousand clones listed, just over 85% were seen once. Sequencing was done on a sample of peripheral blood. All receptors come from a woman aged 25-40 years with active or convalescent COVID-19.

This clone was recorded a few times. The chain carries TRBV18 and TRBJ1-1; 8 nucleotides match TRBD1. In germline, CDR1 is KGHSH, CDR2 LQKENI. The V segment lost 1 base and the J segment 0 bases; nucleotides outside the gene matches: 7. This CDR3 has 17 residues. This chain's CDR3 is CASSPLPGDRLNTEAFF. CDR3 bases: TGTGCCAGCTCACCACTACCAGGGGACAGGCTGAACACTGAAGCTTTCTTT. The variable domain in full, with the rest retrieved from reference TRBV18 and TRBJ1-1, is NAGVMQNPRHLVRRRGQEARLRCSPMKGHSHVYWYRQLPEEGLKFMVYLQKENIIDESGMPKERFSAEFPKEGPSILRIQQVVRGDSAAYFCASSPLPGDRLNTEAFFGQGTRLTVV.

The J gene is TRBJ1-2, the V gene TRBV30; possible D gene TRBD1, 5 bases. Trimming shortened V by 2 bases and J by 4 bases, and 11 bases separated the two germline ends. CDR3 size: 13 residues. Germline V gene data show CDR1 as GTSNPN and CDR2 as SVGIG (reference sequence). For the CDR3, the DNA is TGTGCCTGGAGTCCCCCGGGGGTCTATGGCTACACCTTC. It is translated as CAWSPPGVYGYTF.

The V and J genes are TRBV7-5 and TRBJ1-5; the D call TRBD1 from the table was never checked on the DNA. TRBV7-5 is tagged as a pseudogene. There are 15 residues in the CDR3. This CDR3 reads CARSAGQGAEQPQHF. CDR3 coding DNA: TGTGCCAGAAGCGCGGGACAGGGGGCTGAACAGCCCCAGCATTTT.

V usage is TRBV19 and J usage is TRBJ1-1, with 11 bases fitting TRBD1. Trimming at V came to 3 bases and at J to 10 bases, leaving 4 bases not matched to a gene. Germline V CDR1 and CDR2: LNHDA, SQIVND (reference sequence). The CDR3 runs 13 residues. The CDR3 DNA reads TGTGCCAGTAGTATGGGACAGGGGGGACTAGCTTTCTTT. Amino acids: CASSMGQGGLAFF. The full variable domain, its missing parts supplied by reference TRBV19 and TRBJ1-1, is DGGITQSPKYLFRKEGQNVTLSCEQNLNHDAMYWYRQDPGQGLRLIYYSQIVNDFQKGDIAEGYSVSREKKESFPLTVTSAQKNPTAFYLCASSMGQGGLAFFGQGTRLTVV.

The chain has TRBV6-1 and TRBJ1-4, with 11 nucleotides matching TRBD1. V was pared by 4 bases and J by 0 bases, with 7 bases of the junction left unmatched. The length of the CDR3 is 18 residues. Germline V lookup: CDR1 MNHNS, CDR2 SASEGT. DNA for the CDR3: TGTGCCAGCAGTGGGACAGGGGGCATCGGGGCAACTAATGAAAAACTGTTTTTT. This codes for CASSGTGGIGATNEKLFF.

With respect to this clone: Compared with germline, one end of the junction differs, possibly owing to a read error. The chain is built from TRBV6-1 and TRBJ1-5, with 7 positions matching TRBD1. The CDR3 totals 16 residues. From germline, CDR1 is MNHNS and CDR2 SASEGT. This chain's CDR3 is CASREGQAYSNQPQHF. The CDR3 bases are TGTGCCAGCAGAGAAGGACAGGCGTATAGCAATCAGCCCCAGCATTTT.

The J gene is TRBJ1-1, the V gene TRBV10-3, with 9 bases lining up with TRBD1. Looked up from germline, CDR1 is ENHRY and CDR2 is SYGVKD. J gave up 8 bases and V 7 bases, and 11 bases lay outside the gene matches. This CDR3 has 14 residues. The CDR3 nucleotides read TGTGCCATCAAAAACGGACAGGGGACGTCCGAAGCTTTCTTT. Amino acid sequence: CAIKNGQGTSEAFF.

The table lists this clone with a count of one. The gene calls are TRBV19 and TRBJ1-2; D remains ambiguous. The CDR3 runs 15 residues. The germline V gene has CDR1 LNHDA and CDR2 SQIVND (reference sequence). V lost 1 base, J lost 5 bases, and 14 bases lay in between. CDR3 loop: CASSIVVTRGYGYTF. The CDR3 DNA follows: TGTGCCAGTAGTATAGTAGTCACAAGAGGTTATGGCTACACCTTC.